This paragraph covers one T cell receptor (beta chain) sequence. Its antigen is not identified. PCR was performed using 60 Vbeta and 13 Jbeta primers. The data were produced by immunoSEQ multiplex PCR, yet TCRdb's version contains in-frame clones alone and is incomplete. The sample contains approximately 190,000 clones, around four fifths of which appear only once. The sample comes from a study of cytomegalovirus exposure and HLA in healthy donors. Study-wide results and limits: According to the study, 160 or so TCR beta chains were cytomegalovirus-associated.

V lost 5 bases and J 4 bases, leaving 17 bases between the germline ends. CDR3 length: 15 amino acids. Germline V gives CDR1 SNHLY, CDR2 FYNNEI. Sequencing was done on a sample of PBMCs. This receptor was obtained from a woman aged 50 to 60 in good health and CMV-seropositive. The rearrangement uses TRBV2 and TRBJ2-5; tentative D call: TRBD2 (7 bases). CDR3 sequence reads: CASSSWGGEGETQYF. Written as DNA, the CDR3 is TGTGCCAGCAGTTCTTGGGGGGGCGAGGGAGAGACCCAGTACTTC. The full variable domain, rest sourced from reference TRBV2 and TRBJ2-5, is EPEVTQTPSHQVTQMGQEVILRCVPISNHLYFYWYRQILGQKVEFLVSFYNNEISEKSEIFDDQFSVERPDGSNFTLKIRSTKLEDSAMYFCASSSWGGEGETQYFGPGTRLLVL.